Sequencing of this T cell receptor beta chain was carried out in a study of cytomegalovirus exposure and HLA in healthy donors. The CDR3 totals 14 residues. The V end lost 0 bases, the J end lost 8 bases, and 13 bases lay between the germline ends. Looked up from germline, CDR1 is SGHTA and CDR2 is FQGTGA. As concerns this clone: The antigen is unknown.

Study-level results: The study listed around 150 cytomegalovirus-associated TCR beta chains.

The PCR used 60 Vbeta and 13 Jbeta primers. Libraries were prepared by immunoSEQ multiplex PCR; TCRdb keeps only in-frame clonotypes and omits some of them. The data hold around 230,000 clones, with 75% to 80% observed a single time. The sample consisted of PBMCs. This chain connects TRBV7-3 to TRBJ1-2, with a tentative D call TRBD1 (6 bases). The source of this sequence is a male donor in good health and CMV-seronegative. The CDR3 DNA sequence: TGTGCCAGCAGCTTAACCGTAACAGGGTCGGGCTACACCTTC. It yields the protein CASSLTVTGSGYTF.